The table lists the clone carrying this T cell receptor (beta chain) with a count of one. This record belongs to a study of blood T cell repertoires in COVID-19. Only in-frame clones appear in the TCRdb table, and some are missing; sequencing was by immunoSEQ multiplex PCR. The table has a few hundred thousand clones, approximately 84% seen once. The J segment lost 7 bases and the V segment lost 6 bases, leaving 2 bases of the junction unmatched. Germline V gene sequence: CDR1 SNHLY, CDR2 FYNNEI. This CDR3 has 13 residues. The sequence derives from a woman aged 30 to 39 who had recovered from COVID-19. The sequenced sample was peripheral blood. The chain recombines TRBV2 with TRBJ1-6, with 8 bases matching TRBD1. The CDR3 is CASRDRDNSPLHF. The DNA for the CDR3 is TGTGCCAGCAGGGACAGGGACAATTCACCCCTCCACTTT.